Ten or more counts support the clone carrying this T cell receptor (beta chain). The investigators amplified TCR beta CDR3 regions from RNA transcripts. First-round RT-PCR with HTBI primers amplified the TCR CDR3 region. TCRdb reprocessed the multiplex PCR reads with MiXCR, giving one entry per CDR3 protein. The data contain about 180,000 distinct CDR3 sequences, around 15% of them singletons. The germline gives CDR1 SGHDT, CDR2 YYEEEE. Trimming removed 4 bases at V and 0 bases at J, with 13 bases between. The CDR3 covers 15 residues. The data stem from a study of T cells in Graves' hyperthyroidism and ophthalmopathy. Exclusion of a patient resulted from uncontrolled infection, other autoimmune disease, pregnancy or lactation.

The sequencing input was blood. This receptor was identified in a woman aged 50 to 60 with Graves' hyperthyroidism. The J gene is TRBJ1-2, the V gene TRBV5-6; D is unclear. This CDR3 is CASSPGLLANYGYTF. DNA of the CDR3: TGTGCCAGCAGCCCCGGGTTGTTGGCTAACTATGGCTACACCTTC.